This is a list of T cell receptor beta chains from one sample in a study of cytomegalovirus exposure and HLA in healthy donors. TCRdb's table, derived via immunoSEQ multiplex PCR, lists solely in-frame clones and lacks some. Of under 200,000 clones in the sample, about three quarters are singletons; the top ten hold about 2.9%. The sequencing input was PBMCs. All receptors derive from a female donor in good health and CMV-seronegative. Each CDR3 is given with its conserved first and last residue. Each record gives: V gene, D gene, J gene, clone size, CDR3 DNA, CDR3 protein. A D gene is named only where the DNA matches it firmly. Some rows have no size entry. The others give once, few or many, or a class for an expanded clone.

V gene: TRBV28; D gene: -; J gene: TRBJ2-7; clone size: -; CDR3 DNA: TGTGCCAGCAGCCCACCGCAATACGAGCAGTACTTC; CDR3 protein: CASSPPQYEQYF
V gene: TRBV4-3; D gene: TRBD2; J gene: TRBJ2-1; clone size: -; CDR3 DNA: TGCGCCAGCAGCCAAGATGGGGTAGCGGGTGAGCAGTTCTTC; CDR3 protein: CASSQDGVAGEQFF
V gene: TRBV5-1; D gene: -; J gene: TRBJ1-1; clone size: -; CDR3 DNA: TGCGCCAGCAGCTTGGGGTGGACAAACAGGAACACTGAAGCTTTCTTT; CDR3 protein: CASSLGWTNRNTEAFF
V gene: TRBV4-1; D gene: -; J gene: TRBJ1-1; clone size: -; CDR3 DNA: TGCGCCAGCAGCTTACAGGGCAAGAACACTGAAGCTTTCTTT; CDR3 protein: CASSLQGKNTEAFF
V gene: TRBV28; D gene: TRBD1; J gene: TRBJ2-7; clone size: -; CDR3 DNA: TGTGCCAGCAGTCCGACCGGGACAGGATTCTACGAGCAGTACTTC; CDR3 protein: CASSPTGTGFYEQYF
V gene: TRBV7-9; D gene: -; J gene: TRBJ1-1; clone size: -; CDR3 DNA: TGTGCCAGCAGCGAAAGCATGAACACTGAAGCTTTCTTT; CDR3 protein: CASSESMNTEAFF
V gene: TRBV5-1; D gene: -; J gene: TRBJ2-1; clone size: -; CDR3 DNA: TGCGCCAGCAGCTTGGCCGCTACTAGCAATGAGCAGTTCTTC; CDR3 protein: CASSLAATSNEQFF
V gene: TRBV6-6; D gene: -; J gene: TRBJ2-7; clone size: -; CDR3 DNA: TGTGCCAGCAGTTACGGGACAACCGCCTACGAGCAGTACTTC; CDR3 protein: CASSYGTTAYEQYF
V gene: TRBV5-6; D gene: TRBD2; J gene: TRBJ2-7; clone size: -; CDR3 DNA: TGTGCCAGCAGCGGCGGGACTAGCGGGGGGTCCGACTACGAGCAGTACTTC; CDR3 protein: CASSGGTSGGSDYEQYF
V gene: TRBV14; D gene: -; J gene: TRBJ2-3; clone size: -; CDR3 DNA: TGTGCCAGCAGCACGGTAGGGGCCGATACGCAGTATTTT; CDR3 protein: CASSTVGADTQYF
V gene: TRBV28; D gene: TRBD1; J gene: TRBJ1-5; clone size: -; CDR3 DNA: TGTGCCAGCAGTTCCCGACAGGGGACCAATCAGCCCCAGCATTTT; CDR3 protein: CASSSRQGTNQPQHF
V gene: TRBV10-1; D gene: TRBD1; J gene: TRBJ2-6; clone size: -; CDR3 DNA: TGCGCCAGCAGGGCGGGACAGGCATACTCTGGGGCCAACGTCCTGACTTTC; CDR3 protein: CASRAGQAYSGANVLTF
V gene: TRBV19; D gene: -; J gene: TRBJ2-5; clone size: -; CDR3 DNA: TGTGCCAGTAACCTCCTAGGGGAAGAGACCCAGTACTTC; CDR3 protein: CASNLLGEETQYF
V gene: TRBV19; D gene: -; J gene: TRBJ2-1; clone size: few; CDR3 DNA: TGTGCCAGTAGCAATAGCGGAAGCTCCTACAATGAGCAGTTCTTC; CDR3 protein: CASSNSGSSYNEQFF
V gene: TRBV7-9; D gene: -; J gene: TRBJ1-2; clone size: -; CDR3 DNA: TGTGCCAGCAGCTTAGCAGCGGGACACAACTATGGCTACACCTTC; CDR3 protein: CASSLAAGHNYGYTF
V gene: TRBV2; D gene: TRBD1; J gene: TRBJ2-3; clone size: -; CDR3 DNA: TGTGCCAGCAGTGAAGCGCTTATCCAGGGGGCTGCAGATACGCAGTATTTT; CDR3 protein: CASSEALIQGAADTQYF
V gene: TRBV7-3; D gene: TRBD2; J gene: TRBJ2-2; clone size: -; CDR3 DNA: TGTGCCAGCAGCTTAATTGGCCCAACTAGCGGGGGCCAGAACACCGGGGAGCTGTTTTTT; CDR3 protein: CASSLIGPTSGGQNTGELFF
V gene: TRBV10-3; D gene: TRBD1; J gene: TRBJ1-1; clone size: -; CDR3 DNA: TGTGCCATCAGTGCCCCGGGACAGCCAGAAGCTTTCTTT; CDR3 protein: CAISAPGQPEAFF
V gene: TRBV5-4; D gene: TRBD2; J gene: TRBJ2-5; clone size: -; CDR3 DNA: TGTGCCAGCAGCTTGAGGCTAGCGGGAGAGACCCAGTACTTC; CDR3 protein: CASSLRLAGETQYF
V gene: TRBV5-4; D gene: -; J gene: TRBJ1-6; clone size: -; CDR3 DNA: TGTGCCAGCAGCTTGGTTAAAGGGAGCTCCTATAATTCACCCCTCCACTTT; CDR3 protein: CASSLVKGSSYNSPLHF
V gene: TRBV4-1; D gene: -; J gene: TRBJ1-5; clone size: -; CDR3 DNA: TGCGCCAGCAGCCAAGATAGTTATCAGCCCCAGCATTTT; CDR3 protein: CASSQDSYQPQHF
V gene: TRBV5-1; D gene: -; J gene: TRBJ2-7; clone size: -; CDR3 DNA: TGCGCCAGCAGCTTGGCCCTGGGGGGACTCTACGAGCAGTACTTC; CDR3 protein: CASSLALGGLYEQYF
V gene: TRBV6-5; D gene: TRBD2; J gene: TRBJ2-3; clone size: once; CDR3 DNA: TGTGCCAGCAGTTACTCGGCGGGGGGCACAGATACGCAGTATTTT; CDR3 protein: CASSYSAGGTDTQYF
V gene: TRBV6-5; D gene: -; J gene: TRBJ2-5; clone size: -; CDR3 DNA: TGTGCCAGCAGTTACTGGAGCGGGCGGGCGATGGAGCAGTACTTC; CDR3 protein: CASSYWSGRAMEQYF
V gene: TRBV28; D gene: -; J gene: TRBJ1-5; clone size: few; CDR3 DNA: TGTGCCAGCAGTTCCCCCCCGGTCCAGCCCCAGCATTTT; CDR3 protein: CASSSPPVQPQHF
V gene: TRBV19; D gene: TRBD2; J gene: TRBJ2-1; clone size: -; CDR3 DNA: TGTGCCAGTAGTATACCGGCCGGGAGGCTTTTAGGTGAGCAGTTCTTC; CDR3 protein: CASSIPAGRLLGEQFF
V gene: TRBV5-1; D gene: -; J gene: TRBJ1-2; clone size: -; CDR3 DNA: TGCGCCAGCAGCTTGGTGGAGAACTATGGCTACACCTTC; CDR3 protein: CASSLVENYGYTF
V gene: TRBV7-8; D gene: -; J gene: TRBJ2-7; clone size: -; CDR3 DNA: TGTGCCGGCAGCTTAGCTCTTTACGAGCAGTACTTC; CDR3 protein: CAGSLALYEQYF
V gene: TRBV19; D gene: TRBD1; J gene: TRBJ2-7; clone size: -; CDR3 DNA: TGTGCCAGTAGTATCGACAGGGCCTACGAGCAGTACTTC; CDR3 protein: CASSIDRAYEQYF
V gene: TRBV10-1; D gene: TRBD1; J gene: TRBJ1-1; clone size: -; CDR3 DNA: TGCGCCAGCAGTGGCGACAGGGCGTGGACTGAAGCTTTCTTT; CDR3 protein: CASSGDRAWTEAFF
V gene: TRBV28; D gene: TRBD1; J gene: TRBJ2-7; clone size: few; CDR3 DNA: TGTGCCGTCCGGGACAGTAGCTACGAGCAGTACTTC; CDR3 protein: CAVRDSSYEQYF
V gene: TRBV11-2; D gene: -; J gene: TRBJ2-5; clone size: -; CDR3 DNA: TGTGCCAGCAGCTACAGGGAAGAGACCCAGTACTTC; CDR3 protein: CASSYREETQYF
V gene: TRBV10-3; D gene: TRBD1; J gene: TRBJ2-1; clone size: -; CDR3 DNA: TGTGCCATCAGCCCCGGGAAGGGGGCTCGGGAGCAGTTCTTC; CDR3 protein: CAISPGKGAREQFF
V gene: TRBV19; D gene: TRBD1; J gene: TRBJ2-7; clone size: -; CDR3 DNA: TGTGCCAGTAGTTCCAGGGGGCAGGACGAGCAGTACTTC; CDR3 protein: CASSSRGQDEQYF
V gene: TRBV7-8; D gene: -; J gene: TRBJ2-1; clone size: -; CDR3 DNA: TGTGCCAGCAGCTTAGACAGTTACAATGAGCAGTTCTTC; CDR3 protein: CASSLDSYNEQFF
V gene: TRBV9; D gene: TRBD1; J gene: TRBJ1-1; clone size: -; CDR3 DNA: TGTGCCAGCAACGTAGAGGGTGACAGGGAAAAAACTGAAGCTTTCTTT; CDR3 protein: CASNVEGDREKTEAFF
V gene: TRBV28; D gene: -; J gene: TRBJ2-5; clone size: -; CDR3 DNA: TGTGCCATCCTAGCGGGACAGGGGCAAGAGACCCAGTACTTC; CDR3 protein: CAILAGQGQETQYF
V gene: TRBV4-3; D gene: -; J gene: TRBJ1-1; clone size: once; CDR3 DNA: TGCGCCAGCAGCACTACTTTGGGGAGCAACACTGAAGCTTTCTTT; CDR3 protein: CASSTTLGSNTEAFF
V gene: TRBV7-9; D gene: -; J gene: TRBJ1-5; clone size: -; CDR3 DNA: TGTTCCAGCAGCTTGGGAGGTCAGCCCCAGCATTTT; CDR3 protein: CSSSLGGQPQHF
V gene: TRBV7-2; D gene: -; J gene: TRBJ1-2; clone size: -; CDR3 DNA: TGTGCCAGCAGCTTAGGCGGGGGAGACCTCTATGGCTACACCTTC; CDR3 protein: CASSLGGGDLYGYTF